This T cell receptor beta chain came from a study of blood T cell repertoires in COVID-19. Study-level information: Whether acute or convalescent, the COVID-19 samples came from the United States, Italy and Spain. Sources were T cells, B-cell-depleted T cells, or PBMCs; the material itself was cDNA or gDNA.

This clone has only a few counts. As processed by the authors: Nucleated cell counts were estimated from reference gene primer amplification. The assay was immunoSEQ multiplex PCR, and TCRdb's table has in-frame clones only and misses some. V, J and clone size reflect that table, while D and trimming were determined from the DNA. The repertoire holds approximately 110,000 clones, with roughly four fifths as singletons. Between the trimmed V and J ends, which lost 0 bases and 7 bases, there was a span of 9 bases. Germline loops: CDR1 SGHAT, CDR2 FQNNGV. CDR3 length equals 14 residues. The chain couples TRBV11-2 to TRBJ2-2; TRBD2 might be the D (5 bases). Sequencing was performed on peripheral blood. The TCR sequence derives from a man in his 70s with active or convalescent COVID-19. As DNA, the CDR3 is TGTGCCAGCAGCTTAGATTCGGCGGGCGGGGAGCTGTTTTTT. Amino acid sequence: CASSLDSAGGELFF.